This TCR beta chain originates from a study of beta chain features in type 1 diabetes. The study reverse transcribed the entire isolated RNA, so it sequenced expressed TCRB transcripts. Assay: immunoSEQ multiplex PCR; the TCRdb copy retains only in-frame clones and omits some. The sample records about 70,000 clones, about 50% being singletons. Turning to this clone: Its specificity is not known.

Study-wide findings and caveats: Among all four CD4+ subsets, Type 1 diabetes patients had TCRB CDR3s that were moderately but significantly shorter. Patients with type 1 diabetes showed fewer VDJ junction insertions and more deletions.

Germline trimming cut 5 bases from V and 3 bases from J; bases unmatched to any gene: 4. This CDR3 is built from 14 residues. Germline CDR1 and CDR2: SGHRS and YFSETQ. The origin of this receptor is a young man with type 1 diabetes. Sequenced input: central memory CD4+ T cells from blood. The genes are TRBV5-1 and TRBJ2-2, with 7 nucleotides matching TRBD1. The CDR3 sequence is CASRIGTDTGELFF. The CDR3 coding sequence is TGCGCCAGCAGAATTGGGACAGACACCGGGGAGCTGTTTTTT.